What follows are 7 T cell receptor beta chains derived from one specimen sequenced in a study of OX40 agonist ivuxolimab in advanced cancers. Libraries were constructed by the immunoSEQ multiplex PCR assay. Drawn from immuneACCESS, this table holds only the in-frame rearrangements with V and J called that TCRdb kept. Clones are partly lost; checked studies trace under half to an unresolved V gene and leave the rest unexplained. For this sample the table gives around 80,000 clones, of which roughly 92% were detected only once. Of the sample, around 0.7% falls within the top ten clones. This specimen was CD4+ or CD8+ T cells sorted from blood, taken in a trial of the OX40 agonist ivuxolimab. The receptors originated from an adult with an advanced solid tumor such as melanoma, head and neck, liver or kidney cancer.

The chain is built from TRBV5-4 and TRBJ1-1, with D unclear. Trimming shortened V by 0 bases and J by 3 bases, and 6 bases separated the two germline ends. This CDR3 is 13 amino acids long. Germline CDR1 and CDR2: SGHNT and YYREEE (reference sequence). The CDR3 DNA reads TGTGCCAGCAGCTTGGTGGCAGACACTGAAGCTTTCTTT. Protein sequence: CASSLVADTEAFF.

This CDR3 reads CASSFVVGSYNEQFF. The DNA for the CDR3 is TGTGCCAGCAGCTTCGTAGTGGGCTCCTACAATGAGCAGTTCTTC. V is TRBV5-4 and J is TRBJ2-1, with D unclear. Germline V lookup: CDR1 SGHNT, CDR2 YYREEE (reference sequence). The CDR3 length is 15 residues. The V end was cut by 2 bases, the J end by 0 bases, with 9 bases between.

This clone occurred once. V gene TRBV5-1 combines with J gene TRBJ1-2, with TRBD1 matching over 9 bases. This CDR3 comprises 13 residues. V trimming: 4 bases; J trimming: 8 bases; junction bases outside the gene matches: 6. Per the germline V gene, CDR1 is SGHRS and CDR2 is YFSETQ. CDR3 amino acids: CASSMGQGGGYTF. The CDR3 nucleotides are TGCGCCAGCAGCATGGGACAGGGAGGGGGCTACACCTTC.

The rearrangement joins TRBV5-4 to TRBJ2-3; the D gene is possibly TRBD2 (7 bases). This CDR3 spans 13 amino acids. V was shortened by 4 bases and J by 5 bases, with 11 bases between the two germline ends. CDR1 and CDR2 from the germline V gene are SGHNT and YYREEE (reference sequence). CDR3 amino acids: CASSRGARDTQYF. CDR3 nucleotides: TGTGCCAGCAGCCGGGGGGCCCGAGATACGCAGTATTTT.

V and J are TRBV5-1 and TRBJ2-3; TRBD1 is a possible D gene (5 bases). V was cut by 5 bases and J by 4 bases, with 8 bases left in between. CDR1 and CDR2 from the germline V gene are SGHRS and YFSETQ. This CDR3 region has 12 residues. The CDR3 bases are TGCGCCAGCAGAGTAGGGGCAGATACGCAGTATTTT. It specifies CASRVGADTQYF.

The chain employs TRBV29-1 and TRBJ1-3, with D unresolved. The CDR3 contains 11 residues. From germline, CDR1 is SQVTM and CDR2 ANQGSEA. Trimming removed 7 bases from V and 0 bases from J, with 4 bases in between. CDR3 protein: CSADSGNTIYF. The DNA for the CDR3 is TGCAGCGCGGACTCTGGAAACACCATATATTTT.

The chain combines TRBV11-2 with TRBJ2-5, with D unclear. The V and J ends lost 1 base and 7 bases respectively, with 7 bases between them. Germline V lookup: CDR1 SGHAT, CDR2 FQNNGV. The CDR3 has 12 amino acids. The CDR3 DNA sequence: TGTGCCAGCAGCTTAGGCGCCGGGACCCAGTACTTC. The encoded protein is CASSLGAGTQYF.